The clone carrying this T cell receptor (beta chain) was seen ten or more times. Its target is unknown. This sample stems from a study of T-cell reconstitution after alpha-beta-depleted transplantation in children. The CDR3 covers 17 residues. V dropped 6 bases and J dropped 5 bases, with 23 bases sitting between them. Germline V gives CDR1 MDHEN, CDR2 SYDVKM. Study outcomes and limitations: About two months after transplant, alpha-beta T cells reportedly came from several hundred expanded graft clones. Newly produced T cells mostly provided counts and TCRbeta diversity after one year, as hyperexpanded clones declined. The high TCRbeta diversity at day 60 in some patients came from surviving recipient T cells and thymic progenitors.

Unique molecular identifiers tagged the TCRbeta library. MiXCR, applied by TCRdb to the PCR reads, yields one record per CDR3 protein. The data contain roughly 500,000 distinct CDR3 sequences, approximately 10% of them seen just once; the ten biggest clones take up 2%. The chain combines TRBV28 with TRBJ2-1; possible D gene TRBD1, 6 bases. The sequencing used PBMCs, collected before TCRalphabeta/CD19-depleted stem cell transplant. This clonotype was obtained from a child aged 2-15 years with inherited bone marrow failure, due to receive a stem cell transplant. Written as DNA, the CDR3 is TGTGCCAGCAGGCCTTTTTTTGATGGGACACCTAACAATGAGCAGTTCTTC. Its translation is CASRPFFDGTPNNEQFF.